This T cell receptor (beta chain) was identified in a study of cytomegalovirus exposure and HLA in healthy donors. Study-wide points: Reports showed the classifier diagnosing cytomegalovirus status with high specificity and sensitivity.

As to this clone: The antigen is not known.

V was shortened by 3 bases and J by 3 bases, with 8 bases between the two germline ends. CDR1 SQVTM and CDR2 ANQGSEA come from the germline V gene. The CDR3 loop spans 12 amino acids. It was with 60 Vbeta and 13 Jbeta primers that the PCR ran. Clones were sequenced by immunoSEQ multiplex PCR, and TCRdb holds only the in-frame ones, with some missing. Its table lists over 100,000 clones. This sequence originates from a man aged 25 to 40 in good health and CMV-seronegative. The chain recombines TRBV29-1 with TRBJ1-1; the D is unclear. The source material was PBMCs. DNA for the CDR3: TGCAGCGTTGAGCGGGGAGACACTGAAGCTTTCTTT. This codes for CSVERGDTEAFF.